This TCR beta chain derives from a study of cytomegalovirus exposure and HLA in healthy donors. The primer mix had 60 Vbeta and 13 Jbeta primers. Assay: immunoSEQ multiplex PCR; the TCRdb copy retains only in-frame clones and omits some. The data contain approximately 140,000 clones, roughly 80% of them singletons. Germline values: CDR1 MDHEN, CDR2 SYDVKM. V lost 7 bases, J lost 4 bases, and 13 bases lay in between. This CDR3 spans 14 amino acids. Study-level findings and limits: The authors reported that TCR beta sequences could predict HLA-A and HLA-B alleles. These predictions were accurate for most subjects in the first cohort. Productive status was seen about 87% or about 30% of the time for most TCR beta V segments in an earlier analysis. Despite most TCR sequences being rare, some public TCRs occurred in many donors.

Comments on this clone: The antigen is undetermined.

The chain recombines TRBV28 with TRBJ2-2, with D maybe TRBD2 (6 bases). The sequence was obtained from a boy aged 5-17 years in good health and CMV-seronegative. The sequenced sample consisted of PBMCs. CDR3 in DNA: TGTGCCAGCATCCGGGGGAGGACCACCGGGGAGCTGTTTTTT. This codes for CASIRGRTTGELFF. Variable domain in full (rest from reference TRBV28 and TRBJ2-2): DVKVTQSSRYLVKRTGEKVFLECVQDMDHENMFWYRQDPGLGLRLIYFSYDVKMKEKGDIPEGYSVSREKKERFSLILESASTNQTSMYLCASIRGRTTGELFFGEGSRLTVL.